The next 4 T cell receptor beta chains were all read from a single sample in a study of T cells in Graves' hyperthyroidism and ophthalmopathy (dated by TCRdb to about 2019). Receptor libraries were prepared by multiplex PCR. For sequencing, an Illumina HiSeq 2000 was employed. TCR beta CDR3 regions were amplified from RNA transcripts. The first round of RT-PCR for the TCR CDR3 was performed with the HTBI primer set and the Qiagen OneStep RT-PCR kit. Clones were called with MiXCR by TCRdb after fastp trimmed the public reads at Q25, and only in-frame beta chains were retained. Each CDR3 protein appears once, grouped with its most common genes and DNA. The sample table records 490,000 or so distinct CDR3 sequences; 46% of these occur just once. 35% to 50% of the sample is held by the ten biggest clonotypes. The sample consisted of peripheral blood or thyroid tissue (not recorded which). All receptors come from an adult woman with Graves' disease, either hyperthyroidism or ophthalmopathy (not recorded which).

The J gene is TRBJ1-1, the V gene TRBV7-2; 7 bases are a match to TRBD1. J gave up 6 bases and V 6 bases, and 13 bases lay outside the gene matches. The germline gives CDR1 SGHTA, CDR2 FQGNSA. This CDR3 region has 15 residues. CDR3 in amino acids: CASSPLTGKMAEAFF. CDR3 in DNA: TGTGCCAGCAGTCCCCTGACAGGGAAAATGGCTGAAGCTTTCTTT.

This clonotype was recorded only once. Given a much more abundant clone one base away, this may be a read error. The rearrangement links TRBV7-2 to TRBJ2-5; D unclear. V lost 3 bases to trimming and J lost 1 base, with 9 bases between them. The CDR3 loop spans 14 amino acids. CDR1 is SGHTA and CDR2 is FQGNSA in the germline V gene. CDR3 sequence: CASSLADFQETQYF. In nucleotides, the CDR3 is TGTGCCAGCAGCTTGGCAGATTTCCAAGAGACCCAGTACTTC.

This clonotype came up many times. This chain connects TRBV25-1 to TRBJ1-1; D not certain. This CDR3 spans 14 amino acids. Germline assignment: CDR1 MGHDK and CDR2 SYGVNS. Trimming removed 4 bases at V and 1 base at J, with 10 bases between. For the CDR3, the DNA is TGTGCCAGCAGTGCAGCGACCGGGAACACTGAAGCTTTCTTT. This encodes CASSAATGNTEAFF.

This clonotype was detected only a few times. This chain connects TRBV10-1 to TRBJ2-6; unclear D gene. This CDR3 has 13 residues. Germline V CDR1 and CDR2: WNHNN, SYGVQD (reference sequence). V gave up 6 bases and J gave up 4 bases, with 7 bases separating them. CDR3: CASRADGANVLTF. The CDR3 DNA reads TGCGCCAGCAGAGCAGACGGGGCCAACGTCCTGACTTTC.